A selection of T cell receptor beta chains follows, all from one sample in a study of T cells in localized non-small cell lung cancer. Sequencing was performed with immunoSEQ multiplex PCR; in TCRdb, only in-frame clones are kept and a portion is missing. The data show 2,500 to 3,500 clones, just under 25% seen once. This specimen was lung tumor tissue, taken before any cancer treatment. The receptors come from a man aged 40 to 75 with stage III lung adenocarcinoma. The CDR3 runs from the conserved cysteine through the conserved F or W. D genes are given only for firm matches. Expanded clones get a size class; other rows say once, few or many, or leave the size out.

d_gene,v_gene,abundance,j_gene,CDR3aa,CDR3nt
-,TRBV6-8,-,TRBJ2-3,CASSYTRLASIRLTDTQYF,TGTGCCAGCAGTTATACACGGCTAGCGTCGATAAGACTTACAGATACGCAGTATTTT
-,TRBV11-3,medium-sized,TRBJ1-2,CASSYSGGLGYGYTF,TGTGCCAGCAGTTATTCCGGGGGGCTAGGGTATGGCTACACCTTC
TRBD1,TRBV6-8,few,TRBJ2-7,CASSREGQGYEQYF,TGTGCCAGCAGTAGGGAGGGACAGGGCTACGAGCAGTACTTC
-,TRBV9,-,TRBJ1-4,CASSKHRDNNEKLFF,TGTGCCAGCAGCAAACACCGGGACAATAATGAAAAACTGTTTTTT
-,TRBV18,few,TRBJ1-1,CASSPITRNTEAFF,TGTGCCAGCTCACCAATTACAAGGAACACTGAAGCTTTCTTT
TRBD2,TRBV11-3,many,TRBJ2-3,CASSFAGENTDTQYF,TGTGCCAGCTCTTTCGCGGGGGAGAACACAGATACGCAGTATTTT
-,TRBV7-7,-,TRBJ2-5,CASSFRTAQVLQETQYF,TGTGCCAGCAGCTTTAGGACAGCTCAGGTTTTACAAGAGACCCAGTACTTC
-,TRBV9,few,TRBJ1-5,CASSQTEASNQPQHF,TGTGCCAGCAGCCAGACAGAGGCTAGCAATCAGCCCCAGCATTTT
-,TRBV19,-,TRBJ2-5,CASTPQWTTRKETQYF,TGTGCCAGTACCCCTCAATGGACAACTCGAAAAGAGACCCAGTACTTC
-,TRBV15,few,TRBJ1-4,CATSRGPGTGNEKLFF,TGTGCCACCAGCAGAGGTCCAGGGACGGGAAATGAAAAACTGTTTTTT
TRBD2,TRBV2,medium-sized,TRBJ2-1,CASSVAGGSGGDNEQFF,TGTGCCAGCAGCGTGGCCGGGGGCAGCGGGGGGGACAATGAGCAGTTCTTC
-,TRBV28,few,TRBJ1-1,CASDTPGGGGSAFF,TGTGCCAGCGATACCCCGGGGGGAGGGGGGAGCGCTTTCTTT
TRBD2,TRBV11-3,large,TRBJ2-3,CASSSRAGTKDTQYF,TGTGCCAGCAGCTCGCGAGCGGGGACCAAGGATACGCAGTATTTT
TRBD1,TRBV4-1,-,TRBJ1-5,CASSHRPGGTGNQPQHF,TGCGCCAGCAGCCACCGCCCAGGGGGTACGGGCAATCAGCCCCAGCATTTT
TRBD1,TRBV18,-,TRBJ2-7,CASSSPGQGVYEQYF,TGTGCCAGCTCGTCTCCGGGACAGGGGGTATACGAGCAGTACTTC
TRBD1,TRBV6-8,few,TRBJ1-6,CASSYSGGFASYNSPLHF,TGTGCCAGCAGTTACTCAGGGGGCTTCGCCTCTTATAATTCACCCCTCCACTTT
TRBD1,TRBV6-8,medium-sized,TRBJ1-1,CASSSKQGEAFF,TGTGCCAGCAGTTCAAAACAGGGGGAAGCTTTCTTT
-,TRBV11-3,medium-sized,TRBJ2-2,CASSLGFGNTGELFF,TGTGCCAGCAGCTTGGGTTTCGGGAACACCGGGGAGCTGTTTTTT
-,TRBV6-8,medium-sized,TRBJ1-1,CASSYGVGLGHEAFF,TGTGCCAGCAGTTATGGCGTCGGTCTGGGGCATGAAGCTTTCTTT
-,TRBV7-4,-,TRBJ2-1,CASSLKGGIEQFF,TGTGCCAGCAGCTTAAAGGGTGGTATTGAGCAGTTCTTC